These 13 T cell receptor beta chains share one sample of origin, sequenced in a study of blood T cell repertoires in COVID-19. The table came from immunoSEQ multiplex PCR; TCRdb's copy has only in-frame clones and leaves some out. The sample records some 69,000 clones, approximately 80% being singletons. Sequencing input: peripheral blood. The receptors stem from a man of 80 years or more with active or convalescent COVID-19.

This clone is a singleton in its sample. This chain links TRBV28 with TRBJ2-5; tentative D call: TRBD2 (7 bases). This CDR3 spans 14 amino acids. Germline V lookup: CDR1 MDHEN, CDR2 SYDVKM. Trimming left V 6 bases short and J 3 bases short, with 14 bases between. The CDR3 sequence is CASSDTGREETQYF. In nucleotides, the CDR3 is TGTGCCAGCAGCGACACAGGGAGGGAAGAGACCCAGTACTTC.

The CDR3 region has the DNA TGTGCCAGCAGCATCGACAGCCGCAATCAGCCCCAGCATTTT. Protein product: CASSIDSRNQPQHF. This sequence joins TRBV7-2 and TRBJ1-5; D perhaps matches TRBD1 (5 bases). The V gene's germline CDR1 is SGHTA and CDR2 FQGNSA. There are 14 residues in the CDR3. V was shortened by 5 bases and J by 2 bases, with 10 bases between the two germline ends.

This chain connects TRBV29-1 to TRBJ2-5; tentatively, D is TRBD2 (5 bases). V gave up 4 bases and J gave up 5 bases, with 8 bases separating them. Germline CDR1 SQVTM, CDR2 ANQGSEA. CDR3 size: 11 residues. CDR3 sequence (DNA): TGCAGCGTTGTGAGGGAGGAGACCCAGTACTTC. It specifies CSVVREETQYF.

This clone was recorded only once. V usage is TRBV5-6 and J usage is TRBJ2-5; D is possibly TRBD2 (7 bases). V was trimmed by 4 bases and J by 3 bases, leaving 13 bases between them. CDR3 length equals 14 residues. Germline V CDR1 and CDR2: SGHDT, YYEEEE. CDR3 nucleotides: TGTGCCAGCAGCGATAAGGGGGGGGAAGAGACCCAGTACTTC. Its protein product is CASSDKGGEETQYF.

The chain carries TRBV7-6 and TRBJ1-3; no firm D call. In germline, CDR1 is SGHVS, CDR2 FNYEAQ. V gave up 6 bases and J gave up 4 bases, with 16 bases separating them. This CDR3 is 15 amino acids long. Here the CDR3 DNA reads TGTGCCAGCAGTACGGGAACTCCTCTGGGAAACACCATATATTTT. It is translated as CASSTGTPLGNTIYF.

This rearrangement joins TRBV6-6 to TRBJ1-6, with TRBD1 matching 8 bases. CDR3 length: 16 amino acids. V was pared by 2 bases and J by 7 bases, with 7 bases of the junction left unmatched. Germline values: CDR1 MNHNY, CDR2 SVGAGI (reference sequence). CDR3 in amino acids: CASSYIGGQVNSPLHF. The DNA for the CDR3 is TGTGCCAGCAGTTACATCGGGGGACAGGTAAATTCACCCCTCCACTTT.

This chain uses TRBV29-1 with TRBJ2-1; 12 bases are a match to TRBD2. Looked up from germline, CDR1 is SQVTM and CDR2 is ANQGSEA. V lost 4 bases to trimming and J lost 9 bases; unmatched junction nucleotides: 7. The CDR3 is 14 amino acids. For the CDR3, the DNA is TGCAGCGTTGGGACTAGCGGGATAGGCGGTGAGCAGTTCTTC. It specifies CSVGTSGIGGEQFF.

The chain links TRBV2 to TRBJ1-5; TRBD1 is a possible D gene (5 bases). Germline-derived CDR1 and CDR2 are SNHLY and FYNNEI. The CDR3 runs to 14 residues. Trimming shortened V by 4 bases and J by 6 bases, and 13 bases separated the two germline ends. DNA of the CDR3: TGTGCCAGCAGTGGTGAAAGCGGGGCTCAGCCCCAGCATTTT. Amino acid sequence: CASSGESGAQPQHF.

V and J are TRBV19 and TRBJ2-2; 11 bases line up with TRBD2. Germline V lookup: CDR1 LNHDA, CDR2 SQIVND (reference sequence). V lost 3 bases, J lost 4 bases, and 7 bases stayed unmatched. This CDR3 is 17 amino acids long. The CDR3 DNA reads as TGTGCCAGTAGTATCCCGACTAGCGGGGCCCGCACCGGGGAGCTGTTTTTT. Translated, it gives CASSIPTSGARTGELFF.

This chain uses TRBV5-1 with TRBJ2-7; perhaps TRBD2 as D (7 bases). Germline V CDR1 and CDR2: SGHRS, YFSETQ. Between the trimmed V and J ends, which lost 1 base and 4 bases, there was a span of 15 bases. This CDR3 is built from 15 residues. The CDR3 nucleotides are TGCGCCAGCAGCTTGTCGGGCAGGGGAGGGTACGAGCAGTACTTC. Its protein is CASSLSGRGGYEQYF. The entire variable domain, with the rest obtained from reference TRBV5-1 and TRBJ2-7, is as follows: KAGVTQTPRYLIKTRGQQVTLSCSPISGHRSVSWYQQTPGQGLQFLFEYFSETQRNKGNFPGRFSGRQFSNSRSEMNVSTLELGDSALYLCASSLSGRGGYEQYFGPGTRLTVT.

The genes are TRBV18 and TRBJ2-5, with TRBD1 matching 8 bases. The CDR3 is 14 amino acids. The germline V gene encodes CDR1 KGHSH and CDR2 LQKENI. Trimming cost V 3 bases and J 5 bases; bases outside gene matches: 5. The CDR3 spells CASSPGQGGETQYF. CDR3 nucleotide sequence: TGTGCCAGCTCACCCGGACAGGGTGGCGAGACCCAGTACTTC.

This chain links TRBV3-1 (or the pseudogene TRBV3-2) with TRBJ2-2, with 9 nucleotides matching TRBD1. The CDR3 is 15 residues long. Germline V gene data show CDR1 as LGHDT and CDR2 as YNNKEL (reference sequence). V lost 4 bases and J lost 4; bases outside the gene matches: 4. The CDR3 DNA follows: TGTGCCAGCAGCCGGACAGGGGCGGCCACCGGGGAGCTGTTTTTT. It encodes CASSRTGAATGELFF.

The rearrangement joins TRBV2 to TRBJ2-1; weak D call: TRBD1 (5 bases). This CDR3 region has 14 residues. Germline CDR1 reads SNHLY; CDR2 reads FYNNEI. V dropped 7 bases and J dropped 5 bases, with 15 bases sitting between them. CDR3 residues: CASMGRGLNNEQFF. In DNA, the CDR3 is TGTGCCAGCATGGGAAGGGGTTTGAACAATGAGCAGTTCTTC.